A selection of T cell receptor beta chains follows, all from one sample in a study of T cell responses to AZD1222 COVID-19 vaccine. Using immunoSEQ multiplex PCR, the repertoire was profiled, and TCRdb retains in-frame clones only, with some absent. The table has 120,000 or so clones, approximately 90% seen once. The sequencing here drew on peripheral blood, taken 28 days after the second AZD1222 dose. The receptor set was obtained from an adult who received the AZD1222 COVID-19 vaccine. CDR3s include the opening cysteine and the closing phenylalanine or tryptophan. A D gene is named only where the DNA matches it firmly. Rows may omit the clone size; those that give it use once, few, many or a size class.

abundance	v_gene	j_gene	d_gene	len	CDR3nt	CDR3aa
-	TRBV12-3/TRBV12-4	TRBJ2-3	-	13	TGTGCCAGCAGCTCCTCTTGGACAGATACGCAGTATTTT	CASSSSWTDTQYF
-	TRBV5-4	TRBJ2-7	TRBD1	13	TGTGCCAGCAGCTTGGGATGGACAGGGAAGCAGTACTTC	CASSLGWTGKQYF
-	TRBV2	TRBJ1-5	TRBD1	15	TGTGCCAGCAGTGGGACAGGGGTGGGCAATCAGCCCCAGCATTTT	CASSGTGVGNQPQHF
once	TRBV5-8	TRBJ1-2	TRBD1	16	TGTGCCAGCAGCTTCCAAGTGGGACAGGGGCTCTTAGGCTACACCTTC	CASSFQVGQGLLGYTF
-	TRBV30	TRBJ1-6	-	12	TGTGCCTGGACCGACCGAAATTCACCCCTCCACTTT	CAWTDRNSPLHF
-	TRBV7-8	TRBJ2-3	-	14	TGTGCCAGCAGCCTGAAGCGGAGCACAGATACGCAGTATTTT	CASSLKRSTDTQYF
-	TRBV3-1/TRBV3-2	TRBJ2-7	-	16	TGTGCCAGCAGCCAAGGTACGACTAGAGGACGGCCCGAGCAGTACTTC	CASSQGTTRGRPEQYF
-	TRBV5-1	TRBJ2-3	TRBD2	16	TGCGCCAGCAGCTTGTACCCGGGACTAGCGCCGAATACGCAGTATTTT	CASSLYPGLAPNTQYF
-	TRBV19	TRBJ2-3	TRBD1	16	TGTGCCAGTAGTATAATGGGACAGGGGGCCGCAGATACGCAGTATTTT	CASSIMGQGAADTQYF
-	TRBV30	TRBJ2-5	-	11	TGTGCCTGGAGAGGCGCACGGACCCAGTACTTC	CAWRGARTQYF
-	TRBV7-3	TRBJ2-2	-	15	TGTGCCAGCACCATGACTCAAATTCCCTCCGGGGAGCTGTTTTTT	CASTMTQIPSGELFF
-	TRBV6-4	TRBJ1-2	-	15	TGTGCCAGCAGTGAAGGTCAAGGGAACAACTATGGCTACACCTTC	CASSEGQGNNYGYTF
-	TRBV19	TRBJ1-6	-	16	TGTGCCAGTAGTACCGGACAGAACTCCTATAATTCACCCCTCCACTTT	CASSTGQNSYNSPLHF
-	TRBV7-2	TRBJ2-5	TRBD2	18	TGTGCCAGCAGCAACCCGCCCGGGACTAGCGGGGGGGCGGAGACCCAGTACTTC	CASSNPPGTSGGAETQYF
-	TRBV9	TRBJ1-2	-	16	TGTGCCAGCAGCCCCGCCAGGACCGGTTATAACTATGGCTACACCTTC	CASSPARTGYNYGYTF
-	TRBV18	TRBJ1-2	-	13	TGTGCCAGCTCCCTCGACAGGTCCTCGGGCTACACCTTC	CASSLDRSSGYTF
once	TRBV9	TRBJ2-7	-	14	TGTGCCAGCAGCGAAAGCCCATTGTCCTACGAGCAGTACTTC	CASSESPLSYEQYF
-	TRBV19	TRBJ2-6	-	17	TGTGCCAGTAGTATTAGCAGATCTGAGGCTGGGGCCAACGTCCTGACTTTC	CASSISRSEAGANVLTF
few	TRBV7-9	TRBJ2-7	-	15	TGTGCCAGCAGCTTAGACAGGCGGTCGGCCTACGAGCAGTACTTC	CASSLDRRSAYEQYF
-	TRBV6-6	TRBJ1-1	TRBD1	13	TGTGCCAGCAGTACAGACAGGGAGACTGAAGCTTTCTTT	CASSTDRETEAFF